This T cell receptor (beta chain) was recovered during a study of blood T cell repertoires in COVID-19. Study context: Sites in the United States, Italy and Spain provided acute and convalescent COVID-19 samples. From T cells, B-cell-depleted T cells, or PBMCs came the material, which was cDNA or gDNA.

CDR3 length equals 12 residues. V dropped 5 bases and J dropped 1 base, with 9 bases sitting between them. Germline CDR1 SQVTM, CDR2 ANQGSEA. As handled by the study authors: Amplification from reference gene primers served as the basis for estimated nucleated cell counts. TCRdb's copy holds only in-frame clones and misses some; the assay was immunoSEQ multiplex PCR. The V and J calls and clone size were taken over from that table, and D and trimming were inferred from the DNA. The sample carries fewer than 25,000 clones, about nine tenths recorded once. Sequencing was carried out using peripheral blood. This chain links TRBV29-1 with TRBJ2-7, with D perhaps TRBD1 (5 bases). The TCR was taken from a man between 65 and 85 years old with acute or convalescent COVID-19. CDR3 nucleotide sequence: TGCAGCGTTCTGGGGCAGTCCTACGAGCAGTACTTC. Amino acids: CSVLGQSYEQYF.